This TCR beta chain was obtained from a study of T cell responses to AZD1222 COVID-19 vaccine. Trimming cost V 7 bases and J 6 bases; bases outside gene matches: 8. This CDR3 is 13 amino acids long. Clones were sequenced by immunoSEQ multiplex PCR, and TCRdb holds only the in-frame ones, with some missing. Of about 100,000 clones listed, over 75% are singletons. Study-level findings and limits: Vaccination with two AZD1222 doses was followed by a rise in Spike-specific TCR breadth and depth.

As regards this clone: Its antigen is unidentified.

The gene calls are TRBV12-3 or TRBV12-4 and TRBJ1-2, with 7 bases aligning to TRBD1. This clonotype originated in an adult in good health. The sample here was peripheral blood, taken on day 0 of MenACWY control vaccination. The CDR3 sequence is CASKGQSLDGYTF. The DNA of the CDR3 is TGTGCCAGCAAGGGACAGTCTTTAGATGGCTACACCTTC.